The rows below give T cell receptor beta chains drawn from one sample of a study of Graves' ophthalmopathy and Graves' hyperthyroidism. TCRdb re-called the multiplex PCR reads through MiXCR, storing one row per CDR3 protein. The sample has roughly 230,000 distinct CDR3 sequences, 20% to 25% seen once. What was sequenced was peripheral blood. All receptors derive from a woman between 50 and 59 years old with Graves' ophthalmopathy. Both conserved end residues are part of each CDR3. A D gene is named only where the DNA matches it firmly. Clone size appears in some rows only: once, few, many, or a class for an expanded clone.

TRBV29-1	many	NA	13	TRBJ1-2	CSVEIGREGGYTF	TGCAGCGTTGAGATCGGGAGGGAGGGTGGCTACACCTTC
TRBV7-9	many	TRBD1	15	TRBJ2-7	CARIGTGGAYHEQYF	TGTGCCAGGATTGGGACAGGGGGCGCTTACCACGAGCAGTACTTC
TRBV12-3/TRBV12-4	many	NA	16	TRBJ1-1	CASSYPSGEGGTEAFF	TGTGCCAGCAGTTACCCCTCGGGGGAAGGAGGCACTGAAGCTTTCTTT
TRBV25-1	many	TRBD1	15	TRBJ2-7	CASSDLPQGPYEQYF	TGTGCCAGCAGTGATTTGCCACAGGGGCCCTACGAGCAGTACTTC
TRBV7-9	many	TRBD1	15	TRBJ2-5	CASSPRDREWETQYF	TGTGCCAGCAGCCCCCGGGACAGGGAATGGGAGACCCAGTACTTC
TRBV4-1	few	TRBD2	15	TRBJ2-7	CASSQGLAAPTQQYF	TGCGCCAGCAGCCAAGGGCTAGCGGCCCCTACCCAGCAGTACTTC
TRBV29-1	many	NA	13	TRBJ2-7	CSVEGYKTYEQYF	TGCAGCGTTGAGGGCTACAAAACCTACGAGCAGTACTTC
TRBV6-1	NA	TRBD1	15	TRBJ2-7	CASSEWGTGSYEQYF	TGTGCCAGCAGTGAATGGGGGACAGGTTCCTACGAGCAGTACTTC
TRBV19	many	NA	14	TRBJ2-7	CASSMLQNPYEQYF	TGTGCCAGTAGTATGCTTCAGAACCCCTACGAGCAGTACTTC
TRBV5-1	NA	NA	15	TRBJ2-2	CASNPGQGIAGELFF	TGCGCCAGCAACCCAGGCCAGGGGATTGCCGGGGAGCTGTTTTTT
TRBV4-2	many	TRBD2	17	TRBJ2-7	CASSQATLAGIAYEQYF	TGTGCCAGCAGCCAAGCCACACTAGCGGGAATAGCCTACGAGCAGTACTTC
TRBV28	NA	NA	13	TRBJ1-5	CASGRRDGQPQHF	TGTGCCAGCGGACGACGGGACGGTCAGCCCCAGCATTTT
TRBV7-2	NA	TRBD2	15	TRBJ2-7	CASSRIAGGTYEQYF	TGTGCCAGCAGTCGCATAGCGGGAGGGACCTACGAGCAGTACTTC
TRBV11-2	few	NA	12	TRBJ1-3	CASRISGNTIYF	TGTGCCAGCCGGATCTCTGGAAACACCATATATTTT
TRBV6-1	many	TRBD1	15	TRBJ2-5	CASSGSTGWQETQYF	TGTGCCAGCAGCGGATCGACAGGGTGGCAAGAGACCCAGTACTTC
TRBV7-3	many	NA	15	TRBJ2-5	CASSPGGSTGETQYF	TGTGCCAGCAGCCCAGGGGGGAGCACAGGGGAGACCCAGTACTTC
TRBV5-4	few	NA	15	TRBJ2-3	CASSLVGGGADTQYF	TGTGCCAGCAGCTTGGTTGGGGGAGGCGCAGATACGCAGTATTTT
TRBV7-2	many	NA	13	TRBJ2-7	CASSLVWGYEQYF	TGTGCCAGCAGCTTAGTATGGGGCTACGAGCAGTACTTC
TRBV18	many	TRBD2	14	TRBJ2-7	CASTTGGEGDEQYF	TGTGCCAGCACCACCGGGGGGGAAGGAGACGAGCAGTACTTC
TRBV6-2/TRBV6-3	many	NA	13	TRBJ2-5	CASSRATQETQYF	TGTGCCAGCAGTAGGGCCACGCAAGAGACCCAGTACTTC
TRBV3-1	NA	TRBD2	17	TRBJ2-7	CASSQEKQAGVVYEQYF	TGTGCCAGCAGCCAGGAGAAACAAGCGGGAGTAGTCTACGAGCAGTACTTC
TRBV27	NA	TRBD1	13	TRBJ1-2	CASSFGDRGQHTF	TGTGCCAGCAGTTTCGGAGACAGGGGGCAACACACCTTC